A selection of T cell receptor beta chains follows, all from one sample in a study of blood T cell repertoires in COVID-19. This table comes from immunoSEQ multiplex PCR, and its TCRdb copy is limited to in-frame clones, with some not included. The sample carries 150,000 to 200,000 clones, approximately 84% recorded once. Sequencing was performed on peripheral blood. These receptors were collected from a human donor with acute or convalescent COVID-19. The donor label of this sample is uncertain. CDR3s include the opening cysteine and the closing phenylalanine or tryptophan. Each record gives: V gene, J gene, D gene, clone size, CDR3 protein, CDR3 DNA. The D gene is left open where the match is weak. Size values are once, few and many counts, or a class for expanded clones, and some rows have none.

V: TRBV6-4
J: TRBJ1-1
D: TRBD1
size: NA
CDR3: CASRDTDRAGEAFF
DNA: TGTGCCAGTAGGGATACAGACAGGGCGGGTGAAGCTTTCTTT

V: TRBV5-1
J: TRBJ2-3
D: TRBD1
size: once
CDR3: CASSLGGQGATDTQYF
DNA: TGCGCCAGCAGCTTGGGGGGACAGGGGGCCACAGATACGCAGTATTTT

V: TRBV27
J: TRBJ2-3
D: NA
size: few
CDR3: CASSHRDSDTQYF
DNA: TGTGCCAGCAGCCACAGGGATTCAGATACGCAGTATTTT

V: TRBV7-2
J: TRBJ2-1
D: TRBD2
size: NA
CDR3: CASSRRLSGSFYNEQFF
DNA: TGTGCCAGCAGTCGGAGGCTTAGCGGGAGTTTCTACAATGAGCAGTTCTTC

V: TRBV9
J: TRBJ2-3
D: TRBD2
size: NA
CDR3: CASSVSSGTVPDTQYF
DNA: TGTGCCAGCAGCGTTAGTAGCGGGACTGTGCCAGATACGCAGTATTTT

V: TRBV11-2
J: TRBJ2-7
D: NA
size: NA
CDR3: CASSFSGYEQYF
DNA: TGTGCCAGCAGCTTCTCCGGCTACGAGCAGTACTTC

V: TRBV9
J: TRBJ2-7
D: NA
size: NA
CDR3: CASSAGSIAYEQYF
DNA: TGTGCCAGCAGCGCGGGGAGCATAGCGTACGAGCAGTACTTC

V: TRBV3-1/TRBV3-2
J: TRBJ2-5
D: TRBD2
size: NA
CDR3: CASSQWLAGAETQYF
DNA: TGTGCCAGCAGCCAATGGCTAGCGGGAGCAGAGACCCAGTACTTC

V: TRBV18
J: TRBJ2-4
D: TRBD2
size: NA
CDR3: CASSPLSGALNIQYF
DNA: TGTGCCAGCTCACCCCTTAGCGGGGCCCTAAACATTCAGTACTTC

V: TRBV19
J: TRBJ1-1
D: NA
size: NA
CDR3: CASSRYRDGTTKNTEAFF
DNA: TGTGCCAGTAGCCGGTACCGGGACGGGACAACAAAGAACACTGAAGCTTTCTTT

V: TRBV7-2
J: TRBJ2-6
D: TRBD2
size: NA
CDR3: CASSPRRGGAGANVLTF
DNA: TGTGCCAGCAGCCCCCGTAGGGGAGGGGCTGGGGCCAACGTCCTGACTTTC

V: TRBV7-9
J: TRBJ1-2
D: NA
size: NA
CDR3: CASSYYSGGTGYTF
DNA: TGTGCCAGCAGCTACTACTCTGGGGGGACTGGCTACACCTTC

V: TRBV19
J: TRBJ2-5
D: NA
size: NA
CDR3: CASSMTANQETQYF
DNA: TGTGCCAGTAGCATGACAGCCAACCAAGAGACCCAGTACTTC

V: TRBV4-3
J: TRBJ2-1
D: NA
size: NA
CDR3: CASSPDISSYNEQFF
DNA: TGCGCCAGCAGCCCCGACATCAGCTCCTACAATGAGCAGTTCTTC

V: TRBV12-5
J: TRBJ2-3
D: TRBD2
size: NA
CDR3: CASGPGGLATDTQYF
DNA: TGTGCTAGTGGTCCCGGCGGACTAGCAACAGATACGCAGTATTTT

V: TRBV2
J: TRBJ1-5
D: TRBD1
size: NA
CDR3: CASSEGQGDQPQHF
DNA: TGTGCCAGCAGTGAAGGGCAGGGGGATCAGCCCCAGCATTTT

V: TRBV15
J: TRBJ1-1
D: NA
size: NA
CDR3: CATSIQKNTEAFF
DNA: TGTGCCACCAGCATACAGAAGAACACTGAAGCTTTCTTT

V: TRBV27
J: TRBJ2-7
D: TRBD2
size: NA
CDR3: CASSSPTSDHPYEQYF
DNA: TGTGCCAGCAGTTCCCCCACTAGCGATCACCCCTACGAGCAGTACTTC

V: TRBV30
J: TRBJ1-3
D: NA
size: few
CDR3: CAWSWRGGSGNTIYF
DNA: TGTGCCTGGAGCTGGCGGGGGGGATCTGGAAACACCATATATTTT

V: TRBV5-1
J: TRBJ1-1
D: NA
size: NA
CDR3: CASSLGSAMNTEAFF
DNA: TGCGCCAGCAGCTTGGGTTCTGCTATGAACACTGAAGCTTTCTTT

V: TRBV5-7
J: TRBJ1-5
D: TRBD1
size: NA
CDR3: CASIDDRVNQPQHF
DNA: TGTGCCAGCATCGATGACAGGGTCAATCAGCCCCAGCATTTT

V: TRBV2
J: TRBJ2-3
D: TRBD1
size: NA
CDR3: CASRPTGVPTDTQYF
DNA: TGTGCCAGCAGGCCTACAGGGGTCCCTACAGATACGCAGTATTTT

V: TRBV25-1
J: TRBJ1-2
D: NA
size: NA
CDR3: CTSSDSYGYTF
DNA: TGTACCAGCAGTGACAGCTATGGCTACACCTTC

V: TRBV6-5
J: TRBJ1-2
D: TRBD1
size: few
CDR3: CASSSTGRGGYTF
DNA: TGTGCCAGCAGTTCGACAGGGCGCGGTGGCTACACCTTC

V: TRBV19
J: TRBJ1-1
D: NA
size: NA
CDR3: CASIAQGRSTEAFF
DNA: TGTGCCAGCATTGCACAGGGAAGGAGCACTGAAGCTTTCTTT

V: TRBV11-3
J: TRBJ2-2
D: NA
size: NA
CDR3: CASSPGGRNTGELFF
DNA: TGTGCCAGCAGCCCCGGAGGGAGGAACACCGGGGAGCTGTTTTTT

V: TRBV29-1
J: TRBJ2-2
D: TRBD1
size: NA
CDR3: CSVAGTGNTGELFF
DNA: TGCAGCGTTGCGGGGACAGGGAACACCGGGGAGCTGTTTTTT

V: TRBV7-9
J: TRBJ2-7
D: NA
size: NA
CDR3: CASGQLYEQYF
DNA: TGTGCCAGTGGACAGCTCTACGAGCAGTACTTC